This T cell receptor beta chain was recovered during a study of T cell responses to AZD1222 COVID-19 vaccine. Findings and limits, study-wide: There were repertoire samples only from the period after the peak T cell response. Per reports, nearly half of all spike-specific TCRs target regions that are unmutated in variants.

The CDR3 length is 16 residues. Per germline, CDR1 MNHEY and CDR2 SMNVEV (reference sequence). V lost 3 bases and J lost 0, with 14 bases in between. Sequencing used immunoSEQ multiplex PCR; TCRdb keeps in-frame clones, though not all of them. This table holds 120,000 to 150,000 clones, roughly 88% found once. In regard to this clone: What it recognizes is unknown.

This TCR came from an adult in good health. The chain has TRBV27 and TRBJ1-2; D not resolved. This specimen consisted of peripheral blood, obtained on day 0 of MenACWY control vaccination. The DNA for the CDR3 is TGTGCCAGCAGTTTGACTAGCCGCCCGTCTAACTATGGCTACACCTTC. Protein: CASSLTSRPSNYGYTF.